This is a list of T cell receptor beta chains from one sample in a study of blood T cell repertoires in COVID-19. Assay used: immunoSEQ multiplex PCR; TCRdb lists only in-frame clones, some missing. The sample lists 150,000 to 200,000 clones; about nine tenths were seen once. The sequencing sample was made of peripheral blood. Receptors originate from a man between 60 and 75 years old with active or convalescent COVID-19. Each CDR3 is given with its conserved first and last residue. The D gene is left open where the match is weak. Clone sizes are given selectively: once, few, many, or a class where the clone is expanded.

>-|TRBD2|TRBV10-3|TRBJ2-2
CAISQTSGTSTGELFF
TGTGCCATCAGCCAGACTAGCGGGACTTCCACCGGGGAGCTGTTTTTT
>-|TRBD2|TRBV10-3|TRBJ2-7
CAISEKRGPYEQYF
TGTGCCATCAGTGAGAAGCGGGGACCCTACGAGCAGTACTTC
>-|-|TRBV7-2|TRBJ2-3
CASSLRQASTDTQYF
TGTGCCAGCAGCCTCCGACAGGCCAGCACAGATACGCAGTATTTT
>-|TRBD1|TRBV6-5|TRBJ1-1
CASSYADRATEAFF
TGTGCCAGCAGTTACGCCGACAGGGCCACTGAAGCTTTCTTT
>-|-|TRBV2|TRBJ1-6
CASSEAVVSPLHF
TGTGCCAGCAGTGAAGCGGTAGTATCACCCCTCCACTTT
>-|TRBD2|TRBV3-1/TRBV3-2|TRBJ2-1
CASSQQGLVNEQFF
TGTGCCAGCAGCCAACAGGGACTAGTGAATGAGCAGTTCTTC
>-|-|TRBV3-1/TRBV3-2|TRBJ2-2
CASSQEASTGELFF
TGTGCCAGCAGCCAAGAGGCCTCTACCGGGGAGCTGTTTTTT
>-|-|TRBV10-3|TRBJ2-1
CAISDPGYEQFF
TGTGCCATCAGTGATCCGGGGTATGAGCAGTTCTTC
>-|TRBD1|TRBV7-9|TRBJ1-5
CASSFSRTGIRVRNQPQHF
TGTGCCAGCAGTTTCTCCAGGACAGGGATAAGGGTAAGGAATCAGCCCCAGCATTTT
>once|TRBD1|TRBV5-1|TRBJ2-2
CASNAGGAYTGELFF
TGCGCCAGCAATGCAGGGGGCGCGTATACCGGGGAGCTGTTTTTT
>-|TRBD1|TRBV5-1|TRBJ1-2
CASSPTGTGDGYTF
TGCGCCAGCAGCCCAACCGGGACAGGGGATGGCTACACCTTC
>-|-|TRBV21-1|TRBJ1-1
CASSKVTDRFPKATEAFF
TGTGCCAGCAGCAAAGTGACAGACAGGTTCCCAAAGGCCACTGAAGCTTTCTTT
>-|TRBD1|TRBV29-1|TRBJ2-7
CSVRKTGTPYEQYF
TGCAGCGTTAGAAAGACAGGGACCCCCTACGAGCAGTACTTC
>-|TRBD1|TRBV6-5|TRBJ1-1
CASRLQGVQGTEAFF
TGTGCCAGCAGATTACAGGGGGTTCAGGGCACTGAAGCTTTCTTT
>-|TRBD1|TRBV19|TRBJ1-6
CASSYLPTADRGKSPLHF
TGTGCCAGTAGTTACCTCCCGACCGCGGACAGGGGGAAATCACCCCTCCACTTT
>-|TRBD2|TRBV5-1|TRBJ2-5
CASSLRGGGRGETQYF
TGCGCCAGCAGCTTGCGGGGCGGGGGGCGAGGAGAGACCCAGTACTTC
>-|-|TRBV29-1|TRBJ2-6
CSVGGSPGKVSSGANVLTF
TGCAGCGTTGGCGGGTCTCCCGGGAAGGTGAGCTCTGGGGCCAACGTCCTGACTTTC
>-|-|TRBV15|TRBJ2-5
CATSRVRGEQETQYF
TGTGCCACCAGCAGAGTCAGGGGGGAACAAGAGACCCAGTACTTC
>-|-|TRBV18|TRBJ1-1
CASSTGTEAFF
TGTGCCAGCTCAACTGGCACTGAAGCTTTCTTT
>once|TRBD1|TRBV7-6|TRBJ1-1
CASSSPDRRKAFF
TGTGCCAGCAGCTCCCCGGACAGGCGGAAAGCTTTCTTT
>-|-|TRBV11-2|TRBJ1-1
CASSFGQNFEAFF
TGTGCCAGCAGCTTCGGACAGAATTTTGAAGCTTTCTTT